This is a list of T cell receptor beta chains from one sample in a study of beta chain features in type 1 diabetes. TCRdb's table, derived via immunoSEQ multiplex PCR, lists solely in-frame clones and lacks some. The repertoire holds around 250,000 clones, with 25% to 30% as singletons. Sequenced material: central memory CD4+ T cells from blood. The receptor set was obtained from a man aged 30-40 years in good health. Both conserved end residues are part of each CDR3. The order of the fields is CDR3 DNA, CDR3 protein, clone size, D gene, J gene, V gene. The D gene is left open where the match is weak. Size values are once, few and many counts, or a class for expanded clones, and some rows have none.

TGTGCCAGCAGCGTGGACTCGGGCTGGGGGAACATTCAGTACTTC | CASSVDSGWGNIQYF | NA | NA | TRBJ2-4 | TRBV7-2
TGTGCCAGCAGCTTGAGTTTTGGGGAAGTTACAGATACGCAGTATTTT | CASSLSFGEVTDTQYF | NA | NA | TRBJ2-3 | TRBV5-6
TGTGCCAGCTCCCCCGGTCGGTCCAAAAACATTCAGTACTTC | CASSPGRSKNIQYF | few | NA | TRBJ2-4 | TRBV7-9
TGTGCCACCAGCTCTCGACTAGCACCCGAGACCCAGTACTTC | CATSSRLAPETQYF | NA | TRBD2 | TRBJ2-5 | TRBV15
TGTGCCAGCAGCTTGGGGCAGGACGTGGACTATGGCTACACCTTC | CASSLGQDVDYGYTF | NA | NA | TRBJ1-2 | TRBV5-6
TGTGCCAGCAGCGTAGCGGCTAGCGGCCTACAAGAGACCCAGTACTTC | CASSVAASGLQETQYF | NA | TRBD2 | TRBJ2-5 | TRBV9
TGCAGCGTTGATATCATACAGGGGAACACTGAAGCTTTCTTT | CSVDIIQGNTEAFF | NA | NA | TRBJ1-1 | TRBV29-1
TGCGCCAGCAGCCCACGACTCGAGAACACTGAAGCTTTCTTT | CASSPRLENTEAFF | few | NA | TRBJ1-1 | TRBV5-1
TGTGCCAGCAGCCCGAGCCTCTCCTACAATGAGCAGTTCTTC | CASSPSLSYNEQFF | few | NA | TRBJ2-1 | TRBV7-9
TGCGCCAGCAGCCTATTCGTAGGACTAGCGGGAGATAGGACCGGGGAGCTGTTTTTT | CASSLFVGLAGDRTGELFF | few | TRBD2 | TRBJ2-2 | TRBV4-3
TGTGCCAGCTCACCTCAAGGTATGGGCAAAACTGAAGCTTTCTTT | CASSPQGMGKTEAFF | NA | NA | TRBJ1-1 | TRBV18
TGTGCCAGCAGCTTTGGGGGGGCCGGGACAGATACGCAGTATTTT | CASSFGGAGTDTQYF | few | NA | TRBJ2-3 | TRBV5-4
TGTGCCAGCAGCCCCTCCCATTATGAGCAGTTCTTC | CASSPSHYEQFF | few | NA | TRBJ2-1 | TRBV7-9
TGTGCCAGCTCACCTACCCAGCGGGAGGAGCAGTTCTTC | CASSPTQREEQFF | few | TRBD2 | TRBJ2-1 | TRBV18
TGTGCCAGCAGCGCCGGGACAGGGGGCTTAGAGACCCAGTACTTC | CASSAGTGGLETQYF | few | TRBD1 | TRBJ2-5 | TRBV9
TGTGCCAGCAGCCTGTGGGACAGAACCACAGATACGCAGTATTTT | CASSLWDRTTDTQYF | few | TRBD1 | TRBJ2-3 | TRBV7-2
TGTGCCAGCAGTTACTTTCAGGGGAGGCCCCAGCAGTTCTTC | CASSYFQGRPQQFF | NA | NA | TRBJ2-1 | TRBV6-5
TGTGCCAGCAGCCATAGATTAGGAGTAACTGGGGCCAACGTCCTGACTTTC | CASSHRLGVTGANVLTF | NA | NA | TRBJ2-6 | TRBV7-9
TGTGCCAGCAGCCCGCCGGACGGGACCTCTGGGGCCAACGTCCTGACTTTC | CASSPPDGTSGANVLTF | NA | NA | TRBJ2-6 | TRBV7-2
TGTGCCAGCAGCCGGGGGAAGGGATTCTCTGGGGCCAACGTCCTGACTTTC | CASSRGKGFSGANVLTF | NA | NA | TRBJ2-6 | TRBV13
TGTGCCACCAGCAGCCAGGATCAGCCCCAGCATTTT | CATSSQDQPQHF | few | NA | TRBJ1-5 | TRBV15
TGTGCCACCAGCATCCCTGACAGGGGGGCGAATGAAAAACTGTTTTTT | CATSIPDRGANEKLFF | few | TRBD1 | TRBJ1-4 | TRBV15
TGTGCCAGCACCAACGCAGGCACAGATACGCAGTATTTT | CASTNAGTDTQYF | few | NA | TRBJ2-3 | TRBV6-5
TGTGCCTGGAATAAAGGGGGGATACCCCTCCACTTT | CAWNKGGIPLHF | few | NA | TRBJ1-6 | TRBV30
TGTGCCTGGAGCAATCAGGGGAACTATGGCTACACCTTC | CAWSNQGNYGYTF | NA | NA | TRBJ1-2 | TRBV30
TGCAGCGCTTTAGGTGGCATTTCTTCCTACGAGCAGTACTTC | CSALGGISSYEQYF | NA | NA | TRBJ2-7 | TRBV29-1
TGTGCCAGCAGCGCCGGGACTCAGGTTGTCGAGCAGTACTTC | CASSAGTQVVEQYF | NA | NA | TRBJ2-7 | TRBV9
TGCAGCGTTCGACTAGCGGGAGGATTCTACAATGAGCAGTTCTTC | CSVRLAGGFYNEQFF | few | TRBD2 | TRBJ2-1 | TRBV29-1
TGTGCCAGCAGCGTAGGGAGTGCGGGGTACAATGAGCAGTTCTTC | CASSVGSAGYNEQFF | NA | NA | TRBJ2-1 | TRBV9
TGTGCCTGGAGTGTGGTCAGCCAAGAGACCCAGTACTTC | CAWSVVSQETQYF | NA | NA | TRBJ2-5 | TRBV30
TGTGCCAGCAGTTTTGGGGGCAGGACAGATACGCAGTATTTT | CASSFGGRTDTQYF | NA | NA | TRBJ2-3 | TRBV28
TGTGCCAGCAGTCCACAGGGTCGCGAGCAGTACTTC | CASSPQGREQYF | few | NA | TRBJ2-7 | TRBV28
TGTGCCAGCAGCTTAGCAGAGGAGGATACGCAGTATTTT | CASSLAEEDTQYF | NA | NA | TRBJ2-3 | TRBV7-8
TGCGCCAGCAGCACCGGCCCCAACAATGAGCAGTTCTTC | CASSTGPNNEQFF | few | NA | TRBJ2-1 | TRBV5-1